This T cell receptor beta chain was recorded in a study of T cells after yellow fever vaccination. TCRdb redid the calling of the 5' RACE reads with MiXCR, one entry per CDR3 protein. The sample lists 350,000 to 550,000 distinct CDR3 sequences, approximately 18% seen once, with about 18% in the top ten. This CDR3 has 13 amino acids. V lost 5 bases to trimming and J lost 6 bases, with 14 bases between them. From germline, CDR1 is SGHTA and CDR2 FQGNSA. This clonotype was obtained from a man aged 18 to 30 who received the YFV17D yellow fever vaccine. Here the sequenced sample was PBMCs, taken before the yellow fever booster vaccination. J is TRBJ2-7 and V is TRBV7-2; D gene ambiguous. DNA of the CDR3: TGTGCCAGCAGCCTTTGGTCGACGGGCGAGCAGTACTTC. Its protein is CASSLWSTGEQYF.